Listed below are T cell receptor beta chains from one sample, sequenced in a study of shared clonotypes between healthy human individuals. Sequencing was performed with immunoSEQ multiplex PCR; in TCRdb, only in-frame clones are kept and a portion is missing. This sample carries 1.5 million to 2.5 million clones, about 95% of them seen once, and the ten largest clones take approximately 1%. What was sequenced was naive CD8+ T cells sorted from blood. The receptors stem from a man younger than 35 in good health. CDR3s include the opening cysteine and the closing phenylalanine or tryptophan. The D gene is left open where the match is weak. Some rows have no size entry. The others give once, few or many, or a class for an expanded clone.

d_call	clone_size	v_call	j_call	cdr3_nt	cdr3_aa
NA	NA	TRBV29-1	TRBJ2-6	TGCAGCGTTGACGGGACTGGGGCCAACGTCCTGACTTTC	CSVDGTGANVLTF
TRBD1	NA	TRBV2	TRBJ2-1	TGTGCCAGCAGTGGTGGAACAGGGGCCTACAATGAGCAGTTCTTC	CASSGGTGAYNEQFF
NA	NA	TRBV2	TRBJ2-1	TGTGCCAGCAGTGGCATGGCTGAGCAGTTCTTC	CASSGMAEQFF
TRBD1	NA	TRBV6-5	TRBJ1-2	TGTGCCAGCAGAGTAGGGGGCAGCTATGGCTACACCTTC	CASRVGGSYGYTF
NA	NA	TRBV5-4	TRBJ2-7	TGTGCCAGCAGCTTTTCCGGGGCAACGGACGAGCAGTACTTC	CASSFSGATDEQYF
TRBD2	NA	TRBV4-1	TRBJ2-1	TGCGCCAGCAGCCAAGTCGGACCTACTAGCGGGTCCAACCAGTTCTTC	CASSQVGPTSGSNQFF
NA	NA	TRBV13	TRBJ2-2	TGTGCCAGCAGCTTACGTGGCACCGGGGAGCTGTTTTTT	CASSLRGTGELFF
NA	NA	TRBV5-1	TRBJ2-7	TGCGCCAGCAAGACCGGGGGTGGGAGCTCCTACGAGCAGTACTTC	CASKTGGGSSYEQYF
NA	NA	TRBV4-1	TRBJ1-2	TGCGCCAGCAGCCAAGATACAGGCGACTATGGCTACACCTTC	CASSQDTGDYGYTF
NA	few	TRBV5-4	TRBJ1-1	TGTGCCAGCAGCTTGACGGGGAACACTGAAGCTTTCTTT	CASSLTGNTEAFF
NA	once	TRBV29-1	TRBJ2-2	TGCAGCGTTATTGGGGGTGACACCGGGGAGCTGTTTTTT	CSVIGGDTGELFF
TRBD2	NA	TRBV4-3	TRBJ2-3	TGCGCCAGCAGCCCTAGGACTAGCGCCACAGATACGCAGTATTTT	CASSPRTSATDTQYF
TRBD2	NA	TRBV7-2	TRBJ2-1	TGTGCCAGCAGCGACCTCCTAGCGGGGGTCGAGAATGAGCAGTTCTTC	CASSDLLAGVENEQFF
NA	once	TRBV15	TRBJ2-1	TGTGCCCCCAATCGGGGGTTTTTCAACTACAATGAGCAGTTCTTC	CAPNRGFFNYNEQFF
NA	NA	TRBV19	TRBJ1-5	TGTGCCAGTAGTACCCTCGGACAGTCAAATCAGCCCCAGCATTTT	CASSTLGQSNQPQHF
NA	NA	TRBV25-1	TRBJ1-4	TGTGCCAGCAGTGAAGTATTGCCAGCTACAAATGAAAAACTGTTTTTT	CASSEVLPATNEKLFF
TRBD2	NA	TRBV11-2	TRBJ2-3	TGTGCCAGCAGCCCAGCGACTAGCGGGGGTCATACGCAGTATTTT	CASSPATSGGHTQYF
NA	NA	TRBV10-2	TRBJ2-1	TGCGCCAGCACGGTGGCGAGCTCCTACAATGAGCAGTTCTTC	CASTVASSYNEQFF
NA	NA	TRBV6-5	TRBJ1-1	TGTGCCAGCAGTTACTCAAGACTTATTGGGGACGTTTTCTTT	CASSYSRLIGDVFF
NA	NA	TRBV7-8	TRBJ1-4	TGTGCCAGCAGCTCGCCGGGGTTTAATGAAAAACTGTTTTTT	CASSSPGFNEKLFF
TRBD2	NA	TRBV10-1	TRBJ2-7	TGCGCCAGCAGTGACCCACCGAGCGGGGTGGACGAGCAGTACTTC	CASSDPPSGVDEQYF
NA	NA	TRBV6-6	TRBJ2-7	TGTGCCAGCAGTTACTCGACCCCTGGCTACGAGCAGTACTTC	CASSYSTPGYEQYF